The clone carrying this T cell receptor beta chain was seen just once. Its antigen remains unknown. Blood donors were healthy children aged about 16-56 months and healthy nonsmoking adults. This sample is drawn from a study of naive CD8 T cells in extremely preterm neonates. Points from the study as a whole: Preterm neonates had significantly lower iChao1 richness than other age groups.

Using immunoSEQ multiplex PCR, the repertoire was profiled, and TCRdb retains in-frame clones only, with some absent. There are over 6,500 clones in the sample; 95% to 98% occur only once, and over 0.3% lies in the top ten. Specimen: naive CD8+ T cells from blood. This sequence was found in a human donor in good health.

CDR3 in DNA: TGTGCCAGCAGCTTGAGCAGGGGCAATCAGCCCCAGCATTTT. This gives the protein CASSLSRGNQPQHF. The chain combines TRBV7-8 with TRBJ1-5, with D perhaps matching TRBD1 (5 bases). Trimming took off 3 bases at V and 2 bases at J, with 8 bases between the two ends. This CDR3 is 14 amino acids long. Germline CDR1 reads SGHVS; CDR2 reads FQNEAQ.